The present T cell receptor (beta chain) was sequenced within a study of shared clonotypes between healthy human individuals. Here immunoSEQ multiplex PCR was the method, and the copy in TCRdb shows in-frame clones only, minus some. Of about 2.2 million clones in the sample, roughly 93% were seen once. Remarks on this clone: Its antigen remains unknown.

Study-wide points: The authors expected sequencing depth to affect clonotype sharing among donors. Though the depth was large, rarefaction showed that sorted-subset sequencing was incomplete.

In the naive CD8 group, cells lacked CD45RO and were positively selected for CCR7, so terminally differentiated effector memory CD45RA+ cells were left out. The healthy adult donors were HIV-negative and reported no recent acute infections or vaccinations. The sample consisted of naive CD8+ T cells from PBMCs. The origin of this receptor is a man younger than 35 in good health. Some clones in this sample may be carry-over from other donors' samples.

The CDR3 bases are TGTGCCAGCAGCCCTCTAGCGGGGGGGAGCACAGATACGCAGTATTTT. Translation gives CASSPLAGGSTDTQYF. The rearrangement joins TRBV7-9 to TRBJ2-3, with 12 bases lining up with TRBD2. Looked up from germline, CDR1 is SEHNR and CDR2 is FQNEAQ (reference sequence). Unmatched junction bases numbered 3, after V lost 5 bases and J lost 0 bases. This CDR3 region has 16 residues.